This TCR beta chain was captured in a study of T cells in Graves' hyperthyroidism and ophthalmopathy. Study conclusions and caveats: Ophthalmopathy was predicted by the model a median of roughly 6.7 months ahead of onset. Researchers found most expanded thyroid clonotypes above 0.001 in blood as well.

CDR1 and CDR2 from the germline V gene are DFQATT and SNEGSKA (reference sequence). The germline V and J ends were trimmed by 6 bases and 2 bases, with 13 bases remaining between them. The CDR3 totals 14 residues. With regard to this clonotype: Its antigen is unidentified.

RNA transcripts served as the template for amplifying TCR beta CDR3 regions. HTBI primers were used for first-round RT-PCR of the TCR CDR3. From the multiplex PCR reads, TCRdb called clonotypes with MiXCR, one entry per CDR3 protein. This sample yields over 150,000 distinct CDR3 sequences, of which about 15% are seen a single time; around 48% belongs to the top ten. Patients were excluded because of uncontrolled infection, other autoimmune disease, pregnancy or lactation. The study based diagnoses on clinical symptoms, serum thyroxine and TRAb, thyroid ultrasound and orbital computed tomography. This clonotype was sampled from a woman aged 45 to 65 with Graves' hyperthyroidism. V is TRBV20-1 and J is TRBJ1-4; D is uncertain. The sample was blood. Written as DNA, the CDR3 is TGCAGTGCCGACACTTTAGTTACTAATGAAAAACTGTTTTTT. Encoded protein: CSADTLVTNEKLFF.